This T cell receptor (beta chain) was obtained from a study of blood T cell repertoires in COVID-19. The germline V and J ends were trimmed by 7 bases and 0 bases, with 13 bases remaining between them. Germline CDR1 reads SQVTM; CDR2 reads ANQGSEA. The CDR3 length is 14 residues. Original handling: The assay estimated nucleated cells by amplifying reference gene primers. Libraries were prepared by immunoSEQ multiplex PCR; TCRdb keeps only in-frame clonotypes and omits some of them. V and J calls and clone size are given by that table; D and trimming were obtained from the DNA. The sample holds about 200,000 clones; around four fifths are singletons and the top ten take around 26%. This clone was observed a single time.

Material: peripheral blood. This TCR was sampled from a man aged 40-49 years with acute or convalescent COVID-19. V is TRBV29-1 and J is TRBJ1-3; D gene ambiguous. For the CDR3, the DNA is TGCAGCGCTCGAAACAGTTTCTCTGGAAACACCATATATTTT. Translated, it gives CSARNSFSGNTIYF.